This T cell receptor beta chain was found in a study of radiotherapy plus CTLA-4 blockade in lung cancer. TCRdb keeps only in-frame clones here, not all; method: immunoSEQ multiplex PCR. The top ten hold 4% to 6% of the sample, which has more than 90,000 clones, 85% to 90% seen once. In this sample, this clone is medium-sized (0.01 to 0.1%). CTLA-4 blockade with ipilimumab, together with focal radiation, was given to patients with chemo-refractory metastatic non-small-cell lung cancer. This CDR3 is 15 amino acids long. CDR1 and CDR2 from the germline V gene are SGDLS and YYNGEE. With 4 bases clipped from V and 1 base from J, the junction kept 7 bases outside the gene matches.

This receptor was obtained from a human donor with non-small cell lung cancer that progressed on radiotherapy plus ipilimumab. Source: peripheral blood, taken from a patient treated with radiotherapy plus ipilimumab. The chain has TRBV9 and TRBJ2-5; 7 bases line up with TRBD1. DNA for the CDR3: TGTGCCAGCAGCCCCGGACAGGCAACCCAAGAGACCCAGTACTTC. Translated, it gives CASSPGQATQETQYF.